The clone carrying this TCR beta chain appeared a single time. These data come from a study of blood T cell repertoires in COVID-19. Overall study context: Acute-phase and convalescent COVID-19 samples originated in the United States, Italy and Spain. In each case, the material was cDNA or gDNA derived from T cells, B-cell-depleted T cells, or PBMCs.

Per the authors' pipeline: Amplification from reference gene primers served as the basis for estimated nucleated cell counts. Assay: immunoSEQ multiplex PCR; the TCRdb copy retains only in-frame clones and omits some. The V and J calls and the clone size are those of that table, but D and trimming were determined from the DNA. The sample contains some 330,000 clones, just under 90% of which appear only once. The clonotype was recovered from a woman aged 25 to 39 with COVID-19, enrolled during active disease. The sample was peripheral blood.

CDR3 nucleotide sequence: TGTGCCAGCAGCTTAACAACTGGAAACACCATATATTTT. The encoded protein is CASSLTTGNTIYF. The chain couples TRBV7-2 to TRBJ1-3, with D uncertain. Trimming stripped 2 bases from V and 2 bases from J, with 4 bases between. In germline, CDR1 is SGHTA, CDR2 FQGNSA. The CDR3 extends over 13 amino acids.